This T cell receptor (beta chain) is drawn from a study of patients and donors after allogeneic stem cell transplantation. The CDR3 runs 15 residues. CDR1 is DFQATT, CDR2 SNEGSKA, per germline (reference sequence). V lost 3 bases and J lost 2; bases outside the gene matches: 6. TCRdb reprocessed the RT-PCR reads via MiXCR and lists one record per CDR3 protein. The table has approximately 200,000 distinct CDR3 sequences, 40% to 45% seen once. J is TRBJ1-5 and V is TRBV20-1; TRBD1 agrees at 8 bases. The TCR originated in a human donor who was either an allogeneic HSCT recipient or a stem cell or donor lymphocyte infusion donor (not recorded which). It is not recorded whose cells these are; they may come from a transplant donor. Specimen: blood, either unsorted or a sorted T cell fraction (not recorded which). This CDR3 reads CSASSGTGGNQPQHF. CDR3 nucleotide sequence: TGCAGTGCTAGTTCCGGGACAGGTGGCAATCAGCCCCAGCATTTT.